These T cell receptor beta chains were read from a single sample in a study of T cells in Graves' hyperthyroidism and ophthalmopathy. TCRdb re-analysed the multiplex PCR reads in MiXCR, keeping a single row per CDR3 protein. The sample has some 440,000 distinct CDR3 sequences; about a sixth are singletons. Sequencing was carried out using blood. These receptors all come from a woman under 30 with Graves' hyperthyroidism. The CDR3 runs from the conserved cysteine through the conserved F or W. A D gene is named only where the DNA matches it firmly. Where a row states a size, it is once, few, many or the class of an expanded clone; other rows omit it.

D gene	clone size	V gene	J gene	CDR3 DNA	CDR3 protein
TRBD2	many	TRBV2	TRBJ2-2	TGTGCCAGCAGATGGGAGTTCGGGAGGACCGGGGAGCTGTTTTTT	CASRWEFGRTGELFF
TRBD1	many	TRBV11-3	TRBJ2-3	TGTGCCAGCAGCAAAGGACAGGCAAGCACAGATACGCAGTATTTT	CASSKGQASTDTQYF
TRBD1	few	TRBV9	TRBJ2-2	TGTGCCAGCAGGGGAACCGGGACAGGGGACACCGGGGAGCTGTTTTTT	CASRGTGTGDTGELFF
.	.	TRBV7-2	TRBJ1-2	TGTGCCAGCAGCTTAGGGGGGTCGCAGCTCGCCGGGCGCTACACCTTC	CASSLGGSQLAGRYTF
.	few	TRBV4-1	TRBJ1-5	TGCGCCAGCAGCCAAGTTTGGGGGCCCCAGCCCCAGCATTTT	CASSQVWGPQPQHF
.	many	TRBV13	TRBJ1-5	TGTGCCAGCAGCTCGAGGGGGCAGCCCCAGCATTTT	CASSSRGQPQHF
.	.	TRBV7-9	TRBJ2-5	TGTGCCAGCCGCGGTCAAGAGACCCAGTACTTC	CASRGQETQYF
.	many	TRBV7-2	TRBJ1-1	TGTGCCAGCAGCCCAACCGGGACGGTAAGGCTCTGGAGTGAAGCTTTCTTT	CASSPTGTVRLWSEAFF
.	.	TRBV6-1	TRBJ2-7	TGTGCCAGCCCGGGACTCTACGAGCAGTACTTC	CASPGLYEQYF
TRBD2	.	TRBV5-4	TRBJ2-1	TGTGCCAGCAGCTTGAGGCGGGAGGGCCGGGATGAGCAGTTCTTC	CASSLRREGRDEQFF
.	few	TRBV6-4	TRBJ2-6	TGTGCCAGCAGTGACTCGAGTGTCTCTGGGGCCAACGTCCTGACTTTC	CASSDSSVSGANVLTF
TRBD1	once	TRBV29-1	TRBJ2-1	TGCAGCGCTTGGACAGGGATAAGAGAGCAGTTCTTC	CSAWTGIREQFF
.	many	TRBV7-9	TRBJ2-2	TGTGCCAGCAGTTTGCTTGACGGGGAGCTGTTTTTT	CASSLLDGELFF
.	.	TRBV10-3	TRBJ1-4	TGTGCCATCGGTAGGGGCCCAAATGAAAAACTGTTTTTT	CAIGRGPNEKLFF
.	many	TRBV7-2	TRBJ1-2	TGTGCCAGCAGCTTATTCGCTCGGGGTGGCTACACCTTC	CASSLFARGGYTF
.	few	TRBV10-1	TRBJ1-4	TGCGCCACCAGTCCCTCCGGGGATGAGGAAAAACTGTTTTTT	CATSPSGDEEKLFF
.	.	TRBV4-2	TRBJ1-4	TGTGCCAGCAGCCAAGTTAACCACCTACGGTCGATTGAAAAACTGTTTTTT	CASSQVNHLRSIEKLFF
.	.	TRBV29-1	TRBJ1-2	TGCAGCGCCCCGGTCCCTTGGGGCTACACCTTC	CSAPVPWGYTF
TRBD2	few	TRBV6-1	TRBJ2-3	TGTGCCAGCGCTAGCGGGGGGGCGGGGACAGATACGCAGTATTTT	CASASGGAGTDTQYF
.	many	TRBV11-1	TRBJ2-4	TGTGCCAGCAGCTTTTCGACGGGAGCGGGAAACATTCAGTACTTC	CASSFSTGAGNIQYF
.	many	TRBV6-2/TRBV6-3	TRBJ2-3	TGTGCCAGCAGTTACCTGGGCACAGATACGCAGTATTTT	CASSYLGTDTQYF
TRBD1	.	TRBV5-4	TRBJ1-6	TGTGCCAGCAGCATAGGACAGGGAATGAATTCACCCCTCCACTTT	CASSIGQGMNSPLHF
TRBD1	many	TRBV13	TRBJ2-3	TGTGCCAGCAGCACCAGGGACAGGCGCGCGAGAGATACGCAGTATTTT	CASSTRDRRARDTQYF
.	.	TRBV24-1	TRBJ2-1	TGTGCCACCAGTGACCCGTGGGGATTATCCTACAATGAGCAGTTCTTC	CATSDPWGLSYNEQFF
.	many	TRBV5-1	TRBJ2-7	TGCGCCAGCAGCTTTCTGCGGGACACATCCTACGAGCAGTACTTC	CASSFLRDTSYEQYF
.	many	TRBV7-9	TRBJ1-3	TGTGCCAGCAGCTCGCCCGGATTGCGCGCTATGGGAAACACCATATATTTT	CASSSPGLRAMGNTIYF
.	many	TRBV6-1	TRBJ2-3	TGTGCCAGCAGTTACGAAGAGGCAACAGATACGCAGTATTTT	CASSYEEATDTQYF
.	.	TRBV28	TRBJ1-5	TGTGCCAGCAGTCAAACGTATCAGCCCCAGCATTTT	CASSQTYQPQHF
.	many	TRBV10-1	TRBJ2-1	TGCGCCAGCAGTGAGGAATTCGGCCACAATGAGCAGTTCTTC	CASSEEFGHNEQFF
.	many	TRBV28	TRBJ1-1	TGTGCCAGCAGTTTATTTGGGTACCGGACTCGATTTGAAGCTTTCTTT	CASSLFGYRTRFEAFF
TRBD1	.	TRBV24-1	TRBJ2-3	TGTGCCACCAGTGACACCCTCCTACAAGACAGGGGAGGCACAGATACGCAGTATTTT	CATSDTLLQDRGGTDTQYF
.	many	TRBV6-6	TRBJ1-2	TGTGCCAGCAGTTACTCAGTGGGGATCGGATATGGCTACACCTTC	CASSYSVGIGYGYTF
.	.	TRBV28	TRBJ1-5	TGTGCCAGCACCCTCGACAGACCGCTGGGCAATCAGCCCCAGCATTTT	CASTLDRPLGNQPQHF
TRBD1	.	TRBV20-1	TRBJ1-2	TGCAGTGCTAGAGATCCGGGACAGGACTATTGGGCCTATGGCTACACCTTC	CSARDPGQDYWAYGYTF
.	few	TRBV4-1	TRBJ2-7	TGCGCCAGCAGCCTCATTGAGGCGGCCGAGTCCTACGAGCAGTACTTC	CASSLIEAAESYEQYF
.	many	TRBV20-1	TRBJ1-1	TGCAGTGCTAAGGGGGGCCGTGGGGCCTTGGGCACTGAAGCTTTCTTT	CSAKGGRGALGTEAFF
TRBD1	.	TRBV5-6	TRBJ1-2	TGTGCCAGCAGCTTGGGGTACAGGGGTCTCAACTATGGCTACACCTTC	CASSLGYRGLNYGYTF
TRBD1	many	TRBV2	TRBJ1-1	TGTGCCAGCCAGGACAGGGCGGGGAACACTGAAGCTTTCTTT	CASQDRAGNTEAFF
TRBD1	many	TRBV20-1	TRBJ2-5	TGCAGTGCTGGTCAGGGGGAGTACCAAGAGACCCAGTACTTC	CSAGQGEYQETQYF
.	many	TRBV7-9	TRBJ2-1	TGTGCCAGCAGCTCAGGGACGGCGAGCGGCTACAATGAGCAGTTCTTC	CASSSGTASGYNEQFF
.	many	TRBV29-1	TRBJ1-1	TGCAGCGTTGCTCCTCTTAAGGGGGACACTGAAGCTTTCTTT	CSVAPLKGDTEAFF
.	once	TRBV4-3	TRBJ1-1	TGCGCCAGCAGCCAAGACAGGTTCGCTGAAGCTTTCTTT	CASSQDRFAEAFF
.	many	TRBV28	TRBJ2-3	TGTGCCAGCAGTTTCCGTGGACAGATCACGGATACGCAGTATTTT	CASSFRGQITDTQYF
.	few	TRBV28	TRBJ2-7	TGTGCCAGCAGTTTGGGGGGATACCCCTACGAGCAGTACTTC	CASSLGGYPYEQYF
.	few	TRBV2	TRBJ2-5	TGTGCCAGCAGTGCCGGGGGCCGGGGGGCCCAGTACTTC	CASSAGGRGAQYF
.	many	TRBV24-1	TRBJ2-1	TGTGCCACCAGCCAGGGAAACAGCGGAGGGAACAATGAGCAGTTCTTC	CATSQGNSGGNNEQFF
.	many	TRBV4-1	TRBJ2-7	TGCGCCAGCAGCCTCGGGAGGGACAGCTCCTACGAGCAGTACTTC	CASSLGRDSSYEQYF
TRBD1	many	TRBV20-1	TRBJ1-4	TGCAGTGCTAGAGTAATGACAGGGGAAGGTGAAAAACTGTTTTTT	CSARVMTGEGEKLFF
TRBD1	many	TRBV6-1	TRBJ1-1	TGTGCCAGCAGGGAACGACAGGGCCGGGACACTGAAGCTTTCTTT	CASRERQGRDTEAFF
TRBD1	.	TRBV20-1	TRBJ1-2	TGCAGTGCTACCCCCATGACAGGGTTGTTCTTTGGCTACACCTTC	CSATPMTGLFFGYTF
TRBD1	many	TRBV9	TRBJ2-1	TGTGCCAGCAGCATTACAGGGGGCCCCTACAATGAGCAGTTCTTC	CASSITGGPYNEQFF
TRBD1	few	TRBV6-1	TRBJ1-4	TGTGCCAGCAGAATTGACAGGGGGCTCGGAAAACTGTTTTTT	CASRIDRGLGKLFF
TRBD1	many	TRBV5-1	TRBJ1-6	TGCGCCAGCAGTTATGACGGGACAGGGAATTCACCCCTCCACTTT	CASSYDGTGNSPLHF